This T cell receptor beta chain was recorded in a study of control samples from healthy donors and cancer patients. The CDR3 length is 13 residues. Per the germline V gene, CDR1 is MNHEY and CDR2 is SVGEGT. V lost 5 bases and J lost 7; bases outside the gene matches: 2. The method was immunoSEQ multiplex PCR; TCRdb's version includes in-frame clones alone and lacks a portion of them. The sample lists roughly 170,000 clones, around 94% seen once, with 1.1% to 1.5% in the top ten. The sequence derives from a woman between 18 and 30 years old in good health. Sequenced sample: blood. The V and J genes are TRBV6-2 or TRBV6-3 and TRBJ1-6; 7 bases fit TRBD1. The CDR3 protein is CASSRGQNSPLHF. The CDR3 bases are TGTGCCAGCAGTCGGGGACAGAATTCACCCCTCCACTTT.